The T cell receptor beta chain described here comes from a study of graft-versus-host responses after intestinal transplantation. Regarding the study as a whole: Some patients had graft-donor T cell macrochimerism, and their allografts showed high graft-versus-host to host-versus-graft clonal ratios. Among recipient marrow samples, GvH clones were found; some appeared first in ileum or blood.

Repertoires were generated with immunoSEQ multiplex PCR, while TCRdb's copy carries only in-frame clones and drops some. The table shows tens of thousands of clones, with less than 85% occurring only once. For this clone: Its antigen is currently unknown.

V gave up 2 bases and J gave up 4 bases, with 11 bases separating them. Germline CDR1 and CDR2: SEHNR and FQNEAQ (reference sequence). The CDR3 has 14 residues. This sequence originates from a human donor who was the organ donor for an intestinal transplant. The gene calls are TRBV7-9 and TRBJ1-1, with no clear D. The source material was unstimulated CD4+ T cells sorted from spleen or lymph node cells, sampled before transplant. The DNA for the CDR3 is TGTGCCAGCAGCTTAAAGGGAGGGAGCACTGAAGCTTTCTTT. It codes for CASSLKGGSTEAFF.